These 30 T cell receptor beta chains were sequenced from one sample in a study of identical twins. TCRdb called the 5' RACE reads again in MiXCR, with one record for every CDR3 protein. The sample holds more than 1.5 million distinct CDR3 sequences, more than 30% seen once. The sequenced sample was cord blood. These receptors all stem from a newborn girl in good health.

The gene calls are TRBV12-3 or TRBV12-4 and TRBJ1-2; the D is unclear. Trimming removed 5 bases at V and 5 bases at J, with 12 bases between. This CDR3 comprises 13 residues. The CDR3, as DNA: TGTGCCAGCAGTGGACGGAAATTATATGGCTACACCTTC. This gives the protein CASSGRKLYGYTF.

V gene TRBV18 combines with J gene TRBJ1-2; D may be TRBD1 (5 bases). The V gene lost 1 base and the J gene lost 4 bases, with 10 bases spanning the gap. Germline CDR1 is KGHSH and CDR2 is LQKENI. The length of the CDR3 is 14 residues. The CDR3 DNA reads TGTGCCAGCTCACCACGGGGAGGGGCCTATGGCTACACCTTC. Translation gives CASSPRGGAYGYTF.

This clonotype was found a few times. This sequence joins TRBV12-3 or TRBV12-4 and TRBJ1-6; D uncertain. CDR3 length: 12 residues. Trimming pared 6 bases from V and 6 bases from J, leaving 6 bases between. The CDR3 sequence is CASRNPNSPLHF. CDR3 DNA: TGTGCCAGCAGGAATCCTAATTCACCCCTCCACTTT.

Many counts were recorded for this clonotype. This chain links TRBV13 with TRBJ2-3, with D maybe TRBD1 (5 bases). Germline lookup yields CDR1 PRHDT and CDR2 FYEKMQ (reference sequence). V was cut by 5 bases and J by 2 bases, with 11 bases left in between. The CDR3 covers 14 residues. CDR3 protein: CASSTDTFTDTQYF. The CDR3 nucleotides read TGTGCCAGCAGCACGGACACCTTCACAGATACGCAGTATTTT.

V is TRBV10-3 and J is TRBJ2-1; 10 bases align to TRBD2. The J call may be mistaken, given a closer DNA end match to TRBJ2-7. The length of the CDR3 is 16 residues. Germline V gene sequence: CDR1 ENHRY, CDR2 SYGVKD. This CDR3 is CAISESPGLAVYEQYF. The CDR3 DNA sequence: TGTGCCATCAGTGAGAGTCCCGGACTAGCGGTCTACGAGCAGTACTTC.

This clonotype was counted a few times. The V and J genes are TRBV15 and TRBJ1-6; D is possibly TRBD1 (6 bases). V lost 4 bases, J lost 7 bases, and 11 bases lay in between. The CDR3 has 14 residues. The germline gives CDR1 LNHNV, CDR2 YYDKDF (reference sequence). CDR3 region: CATSTRGENSPLHF. The CDR3 DNA follows: TGTGCCACCAGCACCAGGGGTGAGAATTCACCCCTCCACTTT.

This clonotype occurred once. The junction shows a germline mismatch at one end, possibly a read error. The chain uses TRBV4-2 and TRBJ1-2; TRBD1 is a possible D gene (6 bases). Germline V gene data show CDR1 as LGHNA and CDR2 as YNFKEQ. This CDR3 spans 14 amino acids. The CDR3 sequence: CACSQVSTGGGYTF. As DNA, the CDR3 is TGTGCCTGCAGCCAAGTCTCGACAGGAGGCGGCTACACCTTC.

This clonotype was seen more than once but under ten times. The V gene is TRBV20-1, the J gene TRBJ2-3; D might be TRBD2 (6 bases). Germline V lookup: CDR1 DFQATT, CDR2 SNEGSKA (reference sequence). V lost 0 bases, J lost 6 bases, and 13 bases lay in between. The CDR3 has 14 residues. The CDR3 here is CSARDPLLADTQYF. The CDR3 coding sequence is TGCAGTGCTAGAGATCCCCTCCTAGCGGATACGCAGTATTTT.

This clonotype was detected many times. The chain links TRBV29-1 to TRBJ2-3; no clear D gene. Trimming left V 2 bases short and J 6 bases short, with 15 bases between. This CDR3 is built from 14 residues. Germline V gene lookup returns CDR1 SQVTM and CDR2 ANQGSEA. The CDR3 region is CSVEIRVIHDTQYF. For the CDR3, the DNA is TGCAGCGTTGAAATACGGGTGATCCACGATACGCAGTATTTT.

This clonotype was seen only a few times. In DNA, the CDR3 is TGTGCCAGCAGTTCCCGGACTAGCGGGGGCCACAATGAGCAGTTCTTC. Translation gives CASSSRTSGGHNEQFF. The chain employs TRBV12-3 or TRBV12-4 and TRBJ2-1; 13 bases map to TRBD2. V lost 4 bases, J lost 5 bases, and 5 bases stayed unmatched. This CDR3 region has 16 residues.

This chain joins TRBV25-1 and TRBJ1-2; 7 nucleotides align to TRBD1. Germline assignment: CDR1 MGHDK and CDR2 SYGVNS. The V and J ends lost 1 base and 2 bases, in that order; junction bases with no gene match: 7. The CDR3 runs 16 residues. The CDR3 sequence: CASSESFGTENYGYTF. The CDR3 coding sequence is TGTGCCAGCAGTGAATCATTTGGGACAGAGAACTATGGCTACACCTTC.

The rearrangement uses TRBV3-1 and TRBJ1-5; D perhaps matches TRBD1 (5 bases). Germline V CDR1 and CDR2: LGHDT, YNNKEL (reference sequence). This CDR3 has 17 residues. V gave up 0 bases and J gave up 1 base, with 13 bases separating them. This chain's CDR3 is CASSQDLVGVSNQPQHF. In DNA form, the CDR3 reads TGTGCCAGCAGCCAAGATCTTGTGGGGGTAAGCAATCAGCCCCAGCATTTT.

Concerning this clonotype: A read error may explain this, as a much larger clone is one base away. The chain employs TRBV6-2 or TRBV6-3 and TRBJ2-1; D not resolved. Germline lookup yields CDR1 MNHEY and CDR2 SVGEGT. The CDR3 runs to 11 residues. The V and J ends lost 4 bases and 9 bases respectively, with 7 bases between them. The CDR3 DNA reads as TGTGCCAGCAGTTGGTTTAGTGAGCAGTTCTTC. This translates into CASSWFSEQFF.

Details on this clonotype: At one boundary the junction diverges from the germline segment, which might be a read error. The CDR3 nucleotides are TGTAGCGTTGGGACAGGGTCCTACGAGCAGTTCTTC. This translates into CSVGTGSYEQFF. V is TRBV29-1 and J is TRBJ2-1; 9 bases map to TRBD1. Germline V CDR1 and CDR2: SQVTM, ANQGSEA. This CDR3 has 12 residues.

This chain connects TRBV28 to TRBJ1-4; D ambiguous. The germline V and J ends were trimmed by 0 bases and 0 bases, with 5 bases remaining between them. In germline, CDR1 is MDHEN, CDR2 SYDVKM. The CDR3 is made up of 15 amino acids. The DNA of the CDR3 is TGTGCCAGCAGTTTATGGGCTCCAACTAATGAAAAACTGTTTTTT. It translates to CASSLWAPTNEKLFF.

Only a few counts were recorded for this clonotype. This chain connects TRBV28 to TRBJ2-5; a weak D match, TRBD1 (5 bases). Near its end, the DNA agrees better with TRBJ2-7, so the J call may be wrong. This CDR3 has 14 amino acids. CDR1 and CDR2 from the germline V gene are MDHEN and SYDVKM. In nucleotides, the CDR3 is TGTGCCAGCAGTTTACCCCAGACAGCCTACGAGCAGTACTTC. It translates to CASSLPQTAYEQYF.

With regard to this clonotype: One junction end disagrees with the germline gene, perhaps due to a read error. V gene TRBV12-3 or TRBV12-4 combines with J gene TRBJ2-3, with a weak D call TRBD2 (6 bases). There are 15 residues in the CDR3. Here the CDR3 reads CASRLELAITDTQYF. The CDR3 coding sequence is TGTGCCAGCAGATTAGAACTAGCCATCACAGATACGCAGTATTTT.

The table lists this clonotype with many counts. The V and J genes are TRBV7-2 and TRBJ2-3, with D uncertain. Trimming removed 4 bases at V and 2 bases at J, with 4 bases between. This CDR3 region has 12 residues. CDR1 is SGHTA, CDR2 FQGNSA, per germline. CDR3: CASSSITDTQYF. CDR3 nucleotides: TGTGCCAGCAGCTCCATCACAGATACGCAGTATTTT.

This clonotype showed up many times. For the CDR3, the DNA is TGTGCCAGCAGTTTATCAAGCGAGCAGTACTTC. Its protein product is CASSLSSEQYF. The rearrangement uses TRBV7-9 and TRBJ2-7; D uncertain. Trimming removed 6 bases from V and 6 bases from J, with 9 bases in between. In germline, CDR1 is SEHNR, CDR2 FQNEAQ (reference sequence). The CDR3 has 11 residues. Full variable domain (outside the CDR3, taken from reference TRBV7-9 and TRBJ2-7): DTGVSQNPRHKITKRGQNVTFRCDPISEHNRLYWYRQTLGQGPEFLTYFQNEAQLEKSRLLSDRFSAERPKGSFSTLEIQRTEQGDSAMYLCASSLSSEQYFGPGTRLTVT.

This clonotype has a count of ten or more. The chain is built from TRBV6-5 and TRBJ1-2; possibly TRBD1 for D (5 bases). Trimming cost V 6 bases and J 1 base, with 9 bases left between them. Germline V gene sequence: CDR1 MNHEY, CDR2 SVGAGI. This CDR3 is built from 13 residues. For the CDR3, the DNA is TGTGCCAGCAGCAGGACATTTAACTATGGCTACACCTTC. Residues: CASSRTFNYGYTF.

The chain employs TRBV6-5 and TRBJ2-1; D is uncertain. With the DNA end fitting TRBJ2-7 better, the J assignment may be wrong. Germline values: CDR1 MNHEY, CDR2 SVGAGI. This CDR3 region has 14 residues. The CDR3 spells CASSYQPYYNEQYF. CDR3 DNA sequence: TGTGCCAGCAGTTACCAACCCTACTACAATGAGCAGTACTTC.

This clonotype was counted a few times. The chain is built from TRBV3-1 and TRBJ1-2, with 12 positions matching TRBD1. Losses at the gene ends were 3 bases for V and 4 bases for J; bases not matched to a gene: 6. The CDR3 has 16 residues. CDR1 is LGHDT, CDR2 YNNKEL, per germline (reference sequence). The CDR3 reads CASSHPGTGGFYGYTF. The CDR3 DNA follows: TGTGCCAGCAGCCATCCAGGGACAGGGGGCTTCTATGGCTACACCTTC.

J is TRBJ2-1 and V is TRBV7-9, with 8 bases identical to TRBD2. V shed 3 bases, J shed 4 bases, and the junction held 14 bases outside the gene matches. The CDR3 sequence is 18 residues long. CDR1 is SEHNR and CDR2 is FQNEAQ in the germline V gene (reference sequence). The CDR3 DNA follows: TGTGCCAGCAGCTTTTTACTTACTCGGACTAGCCCTTACAATGAGCAGTTCTTC. Translated: CASSFLLTRTSPYNEQFF.

This clonotype was detected only a few times. This chain links TRBV25-1 with TRBJ2-3; D is undetermined. CDR1 MGHDK and CDR2 SYGVNS come from the germline V gene. The CDR3 consists of 15 residues. Trimming removed 0 bases from V and 3 bases from J, with 10 bases in between. The CDR3 nucleotides read TGTGCCAGCAGTGAATACTTTTACCAGACAGATACGCAGTATTTT. This translates into CASSEYFYQTDTQYF.

This clonotype has more than one count but fewer than ten. J is TRBJ1-1 and V is TRBV29-1; the match to TRBD1 covers 8 bases. CDR3 length: 13 amino acids. CDR1 is SQVTM, CDR2 ANQGSEA, per germline. The V segment lost 7 bases and the J segment 2 bases; nucleotides outside the gene matches: 6. Here the CDR3 reads CSAEGQANTEAFF. CDR3 DNA: TGCAGCGCTGAGGGACAGGCCAACACTGAAGCTTTCTTT.

This clonotype was seen only a few times. V gene TRBV28 combines with J gene TRBJ2-1; 12 bases line up with TRBD2. The CDR3 runs 19 residues. V dropped 2 bases and J dropped 7; count of bases not matched to a gene: 15. Germline CDR1 is MDHEN and CDR2 is SYDVKM. The CDR3: CASSLPGLAGFGMGNEQFF. CDR3 DNA: TGTGCCAGCAGTTTACCCGGACTAGCGGGATTTGGGATGGGGAATGAGCAGTTCTTC.

For this clonotype: One junction end disagrees with the germline gene, perhaps due to a read error. The chain links TRBV5-1 to TRBJ2-2, with no clear D. This CDR3 spans 15 amino acids. The V gene's germline CDR1 is SGHRS and CDR2 YFSETQ. The CDR3 sequence: CASSLALPNTGELFF. The CDR3 nucleotides are TGTGCCAGCAGCTTAGCCCTCCCGAACACCGGGGAGCTGTTTTTT.

The rearrangement joins TRBV18 to TRBJ2-1; D gene ambiguous. The germline gives CDR1 KGHSH, CDR2 LQKENI. The V end was cut by 2 bases, the J end by 2 bases, with 10 bases between. This CDR3 spans 15 amino acids. In DNA, the CDR3 is TGTGCCAGCTCACCAGAAGCCCGTCCCTACAATGAGCAGTTCTTC. Its protein is CASSPEARPYNEQFF. The full variable domain, its missing parts supplied by reference TRBV18 and TRBJ2-1, is NAGVMQNPRHLVRRRGQEARLRCSPMKGHSHVYWYRQLPEEGLKFMVYLQKENIIDESGMPKERFSAEFPKEGPSILRIQQVVRGDSAAYFCASSPEARPYNEQFFGPGTRLTVL.

The V gene is TRBV12-3 or TRBV12-4, the J gene TRBJ2-3; D possibly corresponds to TRBD2 (5 bases). V lost 3 bases and J 2 bases, leaving 9 bases between the germline ends. CDR3 length equals 14 residues. The CDR3 DNA reads TGTGCCAGCAGTTTGTTGCGGGCCACAGATACGCAGTATTTT. This codes for CASSLLRATDTQYF.

This clonotype was counted only a few times. Its ends do not fully match the called genes, so a read error is possible. The chain employs TRBV3-1 and TRBJ1-1; the D gene is possibly TRBD1 (5 bases). The CDR3 totals 13 residues. CDR1 and CDR2 (germline): LGHDT, YNNKEL (reference sequence). CDR3 nucleotides: TGTGCCAGAATCTACAGGACGAACACTGAGGCTTTCTTT. This sequence encodes CARIYRTNTEAFF.